The TCR beta chain under discussion was sequenced for a study of naive CD8 T cells in extremely preterm neonates. The study's findings and limits: Preterm CDR3s were shorter than older groups', with fewer N additions and less trimming. Preterm neonates shared more CDR3 nucleotide sequences (roughly 2.7%) than older groups.

The protocol was immunoSEQ multiplex PCR, while the TCRdb copy is restricted to in-frame clones and leaves out a portion. Of about 5,000 clones detected, about 95% appear once; the ten largest clones hold around 0.7%. The CDR3 is made up of 16 amino acids. Germline loops: CDR1 MNHEY, CDR2 SMNVEV (reference sequence). V was pared by 0 bases and J by 1 base, with 3 bases of the junction left unmatched. Extremely preterm deliveries at 23-27 weeks of gestation provided the preterm samples. Excluded: fetal demise, active maternal HSV, known maternal HIV. Sorting kept Annexin V-negative CD3+CD8+CD45RA+CCR7+ naive T cells. Sorted naive CD8+ T cell numbers ranged ~19,000 to ~110,000. A word on this clone: Its antigen is unknown.

V is TRBV27 and J is TRBJ2-7, with 10 positions matching TRBD1. This clonotype was obtained from a boy who was born preterm. The sample comprised naive CD8+ T cells from cord blood. Here the CDR3 reads CASSLSTGGASYEQYF. The CDR3 nucleotides are TGTGCCAGCAGTTTATCGACAGGGGGCGCTTCCTACGAGCAGTACTTC.